Sequencing of this TCR beta chain was carried out in a study of T cells expressing NK-cell markers. Study summary: Repertoire data for TCR beta were derived from sorted T cells (CD3+CD56+NKG2C+, CD3+CD56+NKG2C- and CD3+CD56-NKG2C+).

This CDR3 has 13 residues. Germline V CDR1 and CDR2: SEHNR, FQNEAQ (reference sequence). TCRdb reprocessed the 5' RACE reads and stores each CDR3 protein as one record, lacking DNA. With some 340,000 distinct CDR3 sequences in the sample, the ten largest clones hold around 5.3%. Turning to this clonotype: The antigen remains unidentified.

Regarding the study as a whole: The study did not resolve the HCMV specificity of expanded NKG2C+ T cell clones.

This chain joins TRBV7-9 and TRBJ1-2; TCRdb reports TRBD1, a call that lacks DNA to check it against. The source material was blood T cells: a sorted CD56 or NKG2C T cell subset, CD4+ or CD8+ T cells, or bulk PBMC T cells (not recorded which). The TCR comes from a man aged 18-70 years in good health. The CDR3 region is CASETGTNYGYTF. Looking up the rest from reference TRBV7-9 and TRBJ1-2 gives the full variable domain: DTGVSQNPRHKITKRGQNVTFRCDPISEHNRLYWYRQTLGQGPEFLTYFQNEAQLEKSRLLSDRFSAERPKGSFSTLEIQRTEQGDSAMYLCASETGTNYGYTFGSGTRLTVV.